The 17 T cell receptor beta chains below all came from one sample that was sequenced in a study of T cells in Graves' hyperthyroidism and ophthalmopathy (dated 2019 in TCRdb). Receptors were amplified or captured by multiplex PCR. The instrument given in TCRdb is Illumina HiSeq 2000. The TCR beta CDR3 regions were amplified from RNA transcripts. The first round of RT-PCR for the TCR CDR3 was performed with the HTBI primer set and the Qiagen OneStep RT-PCR kit. TCRdb reanalyzed the raw reads on its own, using fastp at Q25 for trimming and MiXCR for clone calling, and kept in-frame beta chains. Rows with a matching CDR3 protein are joined into one entry that keeps the most common DNA and genes. A total of about 640,000 distinct CDR3 sequences appear in this sample, less than 25% of them only once. The ten largest make up about 34% of the sample. The source material was blood. These receptor sequences come from a man aged 25 to 40 with Graves' ophthalmopathy.

This clonotype has ten or more counts. J is TRBJ2-7 and V is TRBV7-8; 7 bases are a match to TRBD2. V shed 7 bases and J 6 bases; nucleotides not matched to a gene: 9. This CDR3 spans 13 amino acids. Germline CDR1 and CDR2: SGHVS and FQNEAQ. Here the CDR3 reads CASMAPGTTEQYF. The CDR3 coding sequence is TGTGCCAGCATGGCCCCCGGGACTACCGAGCAGTACTTC.

This clonotype has ten or more counts. The chain is built from TRBV27 and TRBJ1-2, with D possibly being TRBD1 (5 bases). Trimming took 6 bases from V and 2 from J, leaving 13 bases between them. Germline-derived CDR1 and CDR2 are MNHEY and SMNVEV (reference sequence). This CDR3 region has 14 residues. Here the CDR3 reads CASSPSGGNYGYTF. The CDR3 region has the DNA TGTGCCAGCAGCCCCTCGGGGGGGAACTATGGCTACACCTTC.

This clonotype was recorded many times. CDR3 protein: CASNRQGLRPYEQYF. In nucleotides, the CDR3 is TGTGCCAGCAACCGACAGGGACTGAGACCCTACGAGCAGTACTTC. The V call is TRBV28, the J call TRBJ2-7, with D possibly TRBD1 on 7 matching bases. The CDR3 covers 15 residues. V lost 7 bases, J lost 2 bases, and 18 bases lay in between. CDR1 is MDHEN and CDR2 is SYDVKM in the germline V gene.

This clonotype came up a few times. CDR3 in amino acids: CASSENGGTAFF. As DNA, the CDR3 is TGTGCCAGCAGTGAAAACGGAGGGACGGCTTTCTTT. The rearrangement uses TRBV6-1 and TRBJ1-1, with D maybe TRBD1 (5 bases). V was trimmed by 2 bases and J by 11 bases, leaving 12 bases between them. Germline lookup yields CDR1 MNHNS and CDR2 SASEGT. The CDR3 is 12 amino acids.

V is TRBV6-5 and J is TRBJ1-2; TRBD1 agrees at 9 bases. This CDR3 spans 14 amino acids. Germline V gives CDR1 MNHEY, CDR2 SVGAGI. V gave up 2 bases and J gave up 4 bases; unmatched junction bases: 2. DNA for the CDR3: TGTGCCAGCAGTTACGGGACAGGGACCTATGGCTACACCTTC. As protein: CASSYGTGTYGYTF.

V usage is TRBV4-2 and J usage is TRBJ1-1; D unresolved. V was clipped by 0 bases and J by 6 bases, with 8 bases between them. The CDR3 spans 13 residues. The V gene's germline CDR1 is LGHNA and CDR2 YNFKEQ. This CDR3 is CASSQDVGSEAFF. In DNA form, the CDR3 reads TGTGCCAGCAGCCAAGACGTTGGATCTGAAGCTTTCTTT.

This clonotype has only a few counts. The V and J genes are TRBV27 and TRBJ2-7, with unresolved D. Germline CDR1 and CDR2: MNHEY and SMNVEV (reference sequence). The CDR3 is 14 amino acids. V was trimmed by 5 bases and J by 0 bases, leaving 11 bases between them. CDR3 loop: CASSPRPDSYEQYF. CDR3 nucleotide sequence: TGTGCCAGCAGTCCCCGACCGGACTCCTACGAGCAGTACTTC.

This chain joins TRBV20-1 and TRBJ2-2; no clear D. The CDR3 contains 17 residues. V shed 1 base and J shed 2 bases, with 17 bases lying between them. Per the germline V gene, CDR1 is DFQATT and CDR2 is SNEGSKA (reference sequence). CDR3 in DNA: TGCAGTGCTAGAGCCAGCGCCTCGCCTTTTAACACCGGGGAGCTGTTTTTT. Translation: CSARASASPFNTGELFF.

This chain joins TRBV25-1 and TRBJ1-2, with 8 positions matching TRBD1. This CDR3 has 15 amino acids. V shed 9 bases, J shed 6 bases, and the junction held 15 bases outside the gene matches. Germline assignment: CDR1 MGHDK and CDR2 SYGVNS. The CDR3 sequence is CASRQGTRPSDGYTF. The DNA for the CDR3 is TGTGCCAGTAGACAGGGGACCCGTCCGAGCGATGGCTACACCTTC.

The chain has TRBV3-1 and TRBJ1-3, with D possibly being TRBD1 (5 bases). Looked up from germline, CDR1 is LGHDT and CDR2 is YNNKEL (reference sequence). The length of the CDR3 is 17 residues. V was trimmed by 0 bases and J by 4 bases, leaving 16 bases between them. The CDR3 protein is CASSQEFASGHGNTIYF. The CDR3 nucleotides are TGTGCCAGCAGCCAAGAATTCGCTTCAGGGCACGGAAACACCATATATTTT.

This clonotype came up a few times. The chain has TRBV5-5 and TRBJ1-5; TRBD1 is a possible D gene (5 bases). Germline assignment: CDR1 SGHKS and CDR2 YYEKEE (reference sequence). The CDR3 sequence is 15 residues long. Trimming shortened V by 0 bases and J by 3 bases, and 10 bases separated the two germline ends. CDR3 in DNA: TGTGCCAGCAGCTTGGAGTGGGGGGTCAATCAGCCCCAGCATTTT. Its translation is CASSLEWGVNQPQHF.

The genes are TRBV6-1 and TRBJ1-2; TRBD1 aligns across 8 bases. The length of the CDR3 is 15 residues. The V and J ends lost 6 bases and 2 bases, in that order; junction bases with no gene match: 8. Per the germline V gene, CDR1 is MNHNS and CDR2 is SASEGT. This chain's CDR3 is CASRPGQAPNYGYTF. The CDR3 DNA follows: TGTGCCAGCAGACCGGGACAGGCACCAAACTATGGCTACACCTTC.

The rearrangement joins TRBV9 to TRBJ2-5; TRBD1 matches 7 bases. CDR1 and CDR2 (germline): SGDLS, YYNGEE. CDR3 size: 13 residues. The junction had 3 bases not matched to a gene; V was cut back by 3 bases and J by 4 bases. CDR3 nucleotide sequence: TGTGCCAGCAGCGGGGGACAGCGAGAGACCCAGTACTTC. Translation gives CASSGGQRETQYF.

In the case of this clonotype: A much larger clone sits a single nucleotide away, making a read error possible. Given the absence of the conserved phenylalanine or tryptophan at the CDR3 end, a read error is likely. This rearrangement joins TRBV7-2 to TRBJ2-7; D not certain. Trimming took 1 base from V and 2 from J, leaving 15 bases between them. Germline V gene lookup returns CDR1 SGHTA and CDR2 FQGNSA. The CDR3 consists of 16 residues. The CDR3 region is CASSLGPRRQTYEQYS. CDR3 DNA: TGTGCCAGCAGCTTAGGTCCTCGGCGGCAAACCTACGAGCAGTACTCC.

This clonotype was picked up a small number of times. The chain combines TRBV7-2 with TRBJ1-6; D is unclear. The germline CDR1 and CDR2 sequences are SGHTA and FQGNSA. V lost 1 base, J lost 8 bases, and 9 bases lay in between. CDR3 length: 14 residues. CDR3 in amino acids: CASSLVGRDSPLHF. CDR3 DNA: TGTGCCAGCAGCTTAGTCGGCAGAGATTCACCCCTCCACTTT.

There are a few counts of this clonotype. This chain uses TRBV7-9 with TRBJ2-5; perhaps TRBD1 as D (5 bases). The length of the CDR3 is 16 residues. Trimming stripped 5 bases from V and 4 bases from J, with 20 bases between. Per the germline V gene, CDR1 is SEHNR and CDR2 is FQNEAQ (reference sequence). The CDR3 DNA follows: TGTGCCAGCAGCCCCTACCAGGGTGGAGCCGGAGAGACCCAGTACTTC. This encodes CASSPYQGGAGETQYF.

J is TRBJ1-2 and V is TRBV9; TRBD1 agrees at 9 bases. The germline V gene encodes CDR1 SGDLS and CDR2 YYNGEE. The V segment lost 4 bases and the J segment 7 bases; nucleotides outside the gene matches: 11. The CDR3 runs 15 residues. For the CDR3, the DNA is TGTGCCAGCAGCACCCGAGGACAGGGGAAGGGTGGCTACACCTTC. It encodes CASSTRGQGKGGYTF. Variable domain in full (rest from reference TRBV9 and TRBJ1-2): DSGVTQTPKHLITATGQRVTLRCSPRSGDLSVYWYQQSLDQGLQFLIQYYNGEERAKGNILERFSAQQFPDLHSELNLSSLELGDSALYFCASSTRGQGKGGYTFGSGTRLTVV.